This entry concerns a single T cell receptor (beta chain). This sample was included in a study of response to subunit inactivated influenza vaccine. V was pared by 4 bases and J by 3 bases, with 10 bases between. CDR3 length: 14 amino acids. Germline V lookup: CDR1 SNHLY, CDR2 FYNNEI. TCRdb recomputed calls from the RT-PCR reads with MiXCR, one row per CDR3 protein. The sample holds 180,000 or so distinct CDR3 sequences, 12% seen once. These records were also assigned to another study, of T cells expressing NK-cell markers. As that report states: Synthesis of TCR beta cDNA relied on 5'RACE template switching carrying UMIs. Restriction of sorting to alpha-beta TCR T cells was accomplished in several experiments using an anti-gamma-delta TCR antibody.

Sequences were derived from CD8+ T cells sorted from PBMCs, sampled approximately 12 days after vaccination. The TCR was taken from a man between 50 and 59 years old who received an inactivated influenza vaccine. The chain uses TRBV2 and TRBJ2-1; D remains ambiguous. The CDR3 sequence: CASSASGLYNEQFF. The CDR3 DNA follows: TGTGCCAGCAGTGCTAGTGGTCTCTACAATGAGCAGTTCTTC. Full variable domain (missing parts from reference TRBV2 and TRBJ2-1): EPEVTQTPSHQVTQMGQEVILRCVPISNHLYFYWYRQILGQKVEFLVSFYNNEISEKSEIFDDQFSVERPDGSNFTLKIRSTKLEDSAMYFCASSASGLYNEQFFGPGTRLTVL.